The rows below give T cell receptor beta chains drawn from one sample of a study of blood T cell repertoires in COVID-19. Clones were sequenced by immunoSEQ multiplex PCR, and TCRdb holds only the in-frame ones, with some missing. The sample lists tens of thousands of clones; about 87% were seen once. The sequencing input was peripheral blood. Receptor source: a man at least 80 years old with acute or convalescent COVID-19. CDR3s include the opening cysteine and the closing phenylalanine or tryptophan. A D gene is named only where the DNA matches it firmly. A row's size may be missing; if present it is once, few, many or a size class.

V gene: TRBV3-1/TRBV3-2; D gene: TRBD2; CDR3 length: 15; clone size: .; J gene: TRBJ2-3; CDR3 protein: CASKLAGGPEDTQYF; CDR3 DNA: TGTGCCAGCAAGCTAGCGGGGGGGCCAGAAGATACGCAGTATTTT
V gene: TRBV10-3; D gene: TRBD1; CDR3 length: 13; clone size: once; J gene: TRBJ2-3; CDR3 protein: CATKDRETDTQYF; CDR3 DNA: TGTGCCACGAAGGACAGGGAAACAGATACGCAGTATTTT
V gene: TRBV7-8; D gene: TRBD2; CDR3 length: 16; clone size: .; J gene: TRBJ2-3; CDR3 protein: CASSPMAGGSTDTQYF; CDR3 DNA: TGTGCCAGCAGCCCCATGGCGGGGGGGAGCACAGATACGCAGTATTTT
V gene: TRBV30; D gene: .; CDR3 length: 11; clone size: .; J gene: TRBJ2-3; CDR3 protein: CAWQNTDTQYF; CDR3 DNA: TGTGCCTGGCAGAACACAGATACGCAGTATTTT
V gene: TRBV3-1/TRBV3-2; D gene: .; CDR3 length: 12; clone size: .; J gene: TRBJ1-2; CDR3 protein: CASSYTGTGYTF; CDR3 DNA: TGTGCCAGCAGCTATACAGGGACTGGCTACACCTTC
V gene: TRBV2; D gene: .; CDR3 length: 15; clone size: .; J gene: TRBJ1-2; CDR3 protein: CASSEWGLSEYGYTF; CDR3 DNA: TGTGCCAGCAGTGAATGGGGCCTGTCCGAGTATGGCTACACCTTC
V gene: TRBV20-1; D gene: .; CDR3 length: 14; clone size: .; J gene: TRBJ2-2; CDR3 protein: CSASPRVTTGELFF; CDR3 DNA: TGCAGTGCTAGTCCCAGGGTTACCACCGGGGAGCTGTTTTTT
V gene: TRBV13; D gene: .; CDR3 length: 14; clone size: .; J gene: TRBJ1-1; CDR3 protein: CASRLGQVGTEAFF; CDR3 DNA: TGTGCCAGCAGGTTAGGGCAGGTAGGCACTGAAGCTTTCTTT
V gene: TRBV5-1; D gene: .; CDR3 length: 13; clone size: .; J gene: TRBJ2-1; CDR3 protein: CASSLQGIDEQFF; CDR3 DNA: TGCGCCAGCAGCTTGCAGGGGATAGATGAGCAGTTCTTC
V gene: TRBV13; D gene: TRBD1; CDR3 length: 12; clone size: .; J gene: TRBJ2-7; CDR3 protein: CASSRTGYEQYF; CDR3 DNA: TGTGCCAGCAGCCGGACAGGGTACGAGCAGTACTTC
V gene: TRBV7-3; D gene: TRBD2; CDR3 length: 15; clone size: once; J gene: TRBJ2-2; CDR3 protein: CASSFDSGVTGELFF; CDR3 DNA: TGTGCCAGCAGCTTCGACAGCGGGGTGACCGGGGAGCTGTTTTTT
V gene: TRBV30; D gene: .; CDR3 length: 13; clone size: .; J gene: TRBJ2-3; CDR3 protein: CAWAAGLTDTQYF; CDR3 DNA: TGTGCCTGGGCGGCGGGGCTCACAGATACGCAGTATTTT
V gene: TRBV7-9; D gene: TRBD1; CDR3 length: 16; clone size: .; J gene: TRBJ1-4; CDR3 protein: CASSSSPGTGKEKLFF; CDR3 DNA: TGTGCCAGCAGCTCCAGCCCCGGGACAGGGAAGGAAAAACTGTTTTTT
V gene: TRBV5-1; D gene: .; CDR3 length: 15; clone size: once; J gene: TRBJ2-2; CDR3 protein: CASSLVLRVTGELFF; CDR3 DNA: TGCGCCAGCAGCTTGGTTCTCAGGGTGACCGGGGAGCTGTTTTTT
V gene: TRBV5-1; D gene: TRBD1; CDR3 length: 18; clone size: .; J gene: TRBJ1-4; CDR3 protein: CASSLWRGQGAIGEKLFF; CDR3 DNA: TGCGCCAGCAGCTTGTGGAGGGGACAGGGGGCAATTGGTGAAAAACTGTTTTTT